Listed below are T cell receptor beta chains from one sample, sequenced in a study of shared clonotypes between healthy human individuals. Repertoires were generated with immunoSEQ multiplex PCR, while TCRdb's copy carries only in-frame clones and drops some. The top ten clones hold approximately 1% of a sample with about 2 million clones, roughly 94% of them seen once. The sample comprised naive CD8+ T cells sorted from blood. The source is a man aged 18 to 30 in good health. Both conserved end residues are part of each CDR3. D genes are given only for firm matches. The listing skips clone size in some rows; elsewhere it reads once, few, many or a size class.

>TRBJ2-7|TRBV27|14|-|TRBD1
CASSFTQGAREQYF
TGTGCCAGCAGTTTCACCCAGGGGGCTCGCGAGCAGTACTTC
>TRBJ2-7|TRBV4-3|16|-|-
CASSQGLAGSSYEQYF
TGCGCCAGCAGCCAAGGACTGGCAGGGAGTAGTTACGAGCAGTACTTC
>TRBJ2-7|TRBV7-9|15|-|TRBD1
CASSLATGSSYEQYF
TGTGCCAGCAGCTTAGCGACAGGGTCCTCCTACGAGCAGTACTTC
>TRBJ1-1|TRBV19|15|-|TRBD1
CASSRQGEVNTEAFF
TGTGCCAGTAGCCGACAGGGGGAAGTGAACACTGAAGCTTTCTTT
>TRBJ2-7|TRBV27|14|-|TRBD1
CASSYGTGYYEQYF
TGTGCCAGCAGCTACGGGACAGGGTACTACGAGCAGTACTTC
>TRBJ2-7|TRBV4-1|17|-|-
CASSQDFPGLPTYEQYF
TGCGCCAGCAGCCAAGATTTTCCGGGACTCCCGACCTACGAGCAGTACTTC
>TRBJ2-2|TRBV5-1|15|once|TRBD1
CASSFLQGDTGELFF
TGCGCCAGCAGCTTCCTACAGGGGGACACCGGGGAGCTGTTTTTT
>TRBJ2-1|TRBV2|13|-|TRBD2
CASITSGYNEQFF
TGTGCCAGCATAACTAGCGGTTACAATGAGCAGTTCTTC
>TRBJ1-4|TRBV19|15|-|-
CASSADAAGYEKLFF
TGTGCCAGTAGTGCGGACGCGGCGGGCTATGAAAAACTGTTTTTT
>TRBJ2-5|TRBV7-9|15|-|TRBD1
CASSTRQGREETQYF
TGTGCCAGCAGCACTCGACAGGGCCGCGAGGAGACCCAGTACTTC
>TRBJ2-1|TRBV9|15|-|TRBD2
CASSVSGGDENEQFF
TGTGCCAGCAGCGTTAGCGGGGGGGATGAAAATGAGCAGTTCTTC
>TRBJ2-1|TRBV10-1|15|-|TRBD2
CASSDMPGLEDEQFF
TGCGCCAGCAGTGACATGCCGGGACTAGAGGATGAGCAGTTCTTC
>TRBJ2-7|TRBV7-9|13|-|-
CASSPDAFYEQYF
TGTGCCAGCAGCCCAGACGCGTTCTACGAGCAGTACTTC
>TRBJ2-7|TRBV30|16|-|TRBD1
CAWSVFTGAGSYEQYF
TGTGCCTGGAGTGTATTCACAGGGGCGGGCTCCTACGAGCAGTACTTC
>TRBJ2-1|TRBV7-9|12|-|-
CASLGWGNEQFF
TGTGCCAGCCTGGGGTGGGGGAATGAGCAGTTCTTC
>TRBJ2-1|TRBV7-3|15|-|-
CASSLTGLHYNEQFF
TGTGCCAGCAGCTTAACGGGACTGCATTACAATGAGCAGTTCTTC
>TRBJ1-4|TRBV13|14|-|TRBD1
CASSSQGSNEKLFF
TGTGCCAGCAGCTCACAGGGGTCTAATGAAAAACTGTTTTTT
>TRBJ2-1|TRBV7-9|15|-|-
CASSSIADSGDEQFF
TGTGCCAGCAGCAGTATAGCGGATTCCGGAGATGAGCAGTTCTTC
>TRBJ2-1|TRBV6-5|15|-|TRBD2
CASSYIAGGYNEQFF
TGTGCCAGCAGTTACATAGCGGGGGGCTACAATGAGCAGTTCTTC
>TRBJ2-1|TRBV5-1|14|once|TRBD2
CASKIAGGYNEQFF
TGCGCCAGCAAAATAGCGGGAGGGTACAATGAGCAGTTCTTC